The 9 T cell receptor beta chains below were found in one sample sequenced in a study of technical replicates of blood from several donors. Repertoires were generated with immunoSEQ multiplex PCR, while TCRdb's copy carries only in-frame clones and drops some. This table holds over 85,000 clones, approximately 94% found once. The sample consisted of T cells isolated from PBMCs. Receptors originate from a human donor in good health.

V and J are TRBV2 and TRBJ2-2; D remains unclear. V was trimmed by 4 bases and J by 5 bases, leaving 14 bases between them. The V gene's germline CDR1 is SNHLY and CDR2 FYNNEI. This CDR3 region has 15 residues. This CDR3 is CASSVDGFGTGELFF. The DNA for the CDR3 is TGTGCCAGCAGTGTTGACGGTTTCGGGACCGGGGAGCTGTTTTTT.

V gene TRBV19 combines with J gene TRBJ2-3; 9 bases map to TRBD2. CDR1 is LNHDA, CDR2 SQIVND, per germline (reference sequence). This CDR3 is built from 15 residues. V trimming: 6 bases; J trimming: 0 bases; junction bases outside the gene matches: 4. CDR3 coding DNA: TGTGCCAGTAGAGGACTAGCGTCTAGCACAGATACGCAGTATTTT. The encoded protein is CASRGLASSTDTQYF.

The CDR3 protein is CASSFPGGYNEQFF. The CDR3 region has the DNA TGTGCCAGCAGCTTCCCGGGGGGATACAATGAGCAGTTCTTC. The chain uses TRBV5-8 and TRBJ2-1; 7 bases are a match to TRBD2. CDR1 and CDR2 from the germline V gene are SGHTS and YDEGEE. Unmatched junction bases numbered 3, after V lost 2 bases and J lost 4 bases. This CDR3 has 14 residues.

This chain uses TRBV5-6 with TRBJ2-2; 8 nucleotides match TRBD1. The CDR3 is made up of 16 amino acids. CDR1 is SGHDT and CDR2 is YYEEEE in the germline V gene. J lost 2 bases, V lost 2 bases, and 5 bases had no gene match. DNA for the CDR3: TGTGCCAGCAGCTTTCGGGACAGGAAAAACACCGGGGAGCTGTTTTTT. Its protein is CASSFRDRKNTGELFF.

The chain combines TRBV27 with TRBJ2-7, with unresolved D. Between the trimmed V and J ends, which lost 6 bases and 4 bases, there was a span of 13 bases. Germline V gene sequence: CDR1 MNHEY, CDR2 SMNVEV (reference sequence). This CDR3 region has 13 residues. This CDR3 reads CASRVNSYYEQYF. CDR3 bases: TGTGCCAGCAGGGTGAACAGCTATTACGAGCAGTACTTC.

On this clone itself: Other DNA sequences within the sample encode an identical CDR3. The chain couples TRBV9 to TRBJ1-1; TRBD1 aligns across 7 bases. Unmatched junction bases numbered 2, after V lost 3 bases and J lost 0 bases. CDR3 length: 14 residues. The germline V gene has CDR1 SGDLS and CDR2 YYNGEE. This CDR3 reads CASSAGQLNTEAFF. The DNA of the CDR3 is TGTGCCAGCAGCGCGGGACAGCTGAACACTGAAGCTTTCTTT.

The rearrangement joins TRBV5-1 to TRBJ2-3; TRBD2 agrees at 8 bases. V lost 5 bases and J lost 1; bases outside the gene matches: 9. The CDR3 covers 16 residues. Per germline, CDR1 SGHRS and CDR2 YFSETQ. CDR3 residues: CASSSLAGSRTDTQYF. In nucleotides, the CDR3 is TGCGCCAGCAGTTCCTTAGCGGGAAGCCGCACAGATACGCAGTATTTT. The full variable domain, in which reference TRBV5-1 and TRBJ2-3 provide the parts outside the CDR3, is KAGVTQTPRYLIKTRGQQVTLSCSPISGHRSVSWYQQTPGQGLQFLFEYFSETQRNKGNFPGRFSGRQFSNSRSEMNVSTLELGDSALYLCASSSLAGSRTDTQYFGPGTRLTVL.

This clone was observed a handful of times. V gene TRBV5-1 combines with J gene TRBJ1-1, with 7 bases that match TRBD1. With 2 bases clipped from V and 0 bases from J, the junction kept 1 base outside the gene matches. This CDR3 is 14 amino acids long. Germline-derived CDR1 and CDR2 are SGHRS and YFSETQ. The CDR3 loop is CASSFDRVNTEAFF. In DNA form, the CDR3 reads TGCGCCAGCAGCTTCGACAGGGTGAACACTGAAGCTTTCTTT. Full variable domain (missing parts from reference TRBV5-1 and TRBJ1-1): KAGVTQTPRYLIKTRGQQVTLSCSPISGHRSVSWYQQTPGQGLQFLFEYFSETQRNKGNFPGRFSGRQFSNSRSEMNVSTLELGDSALYLCASSFDRVNTEAFFGQGTRLTVV.

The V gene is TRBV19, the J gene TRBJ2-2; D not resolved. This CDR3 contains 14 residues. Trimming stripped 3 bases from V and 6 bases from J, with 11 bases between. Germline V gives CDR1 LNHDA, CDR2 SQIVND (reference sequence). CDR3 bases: TGTGCCAGTAGTATTGGCAGGTGGGCCGGGGAGCTGTTTTTT. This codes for CASSIGRWAGELFF.